This T cell receptor beta chain was sequenced during a study of T cell responses to AZD1222 COVID-19 vaccine. Germline CDR1 LNHDA, CDR2 SQIVND (reference sequence). The CDR3 covers 13 residues. V gave up 3 bases and J gave up 9 bases; unmatched junction bases: 3. TCRdb's copy holds only in-frame clones and misses some; the assay was immunoSEQ multiplex PCR. The sample consists of over 100,000 clones, approximately 84% of them appearing once. The source was peripheral blood, collected on day 0 of AZD1222 vaccination. This chain connects TRBV19 to TRBJ2-1; the match to TRBD1 covers 9 bases. The receptor's source is an adult in good health. CDR3 DNA sequence: TGTGCCAGTAGTATGGGACAGGGTGGTGAGCAGTTCTTC. It specifies CASSMGQGGEQFF.